The 19 T cell receptor beta chains in this list originate from one sample, sequenced in a study of tumor-infiltrating lymphocytes in primary liver carcinoma. Starting material for RNA and DNA co-extraction consisted of about 19-32 mg of unsorted bulk tissue. The researchers produced TCR beta cDNA from 500 ng total RNA with a constant-region primer. Libraries of TCR beta came from three nested multiplex PCR rounds with slightly modified ARM-PCR. The first two PCR rounds used TRBV1-TRBV30 primers with a Cbeta primer, roughly 10 cycles each. One entry per CDR3 protein, called by TCRdb with MiXCR from the multiplex PCR reads. The data show tens of thousands of distinct CDR3 sequences, 60% to 75% seen once. Sequencing input: liver tumor tissue from sampling region 1. The subset: tumor region T1, superior pole. The receptor source for this set is a middle-aged man with primary liver carcinoma and hepatitis B virus infection.

This clonotype was observed many times. This chain links TRBV30 with TRBJ2-3; 7 bases fit TRBD2. Germline CDR1 reads GTSNPN; CDR2 reads SVGIG (reference sequence). The ends lost 2 bases at V and 4 bases at J; junction bases unmatched: 24. The CDR3 sequence is 20 residues long. This CDR3 reads CAWSPQLGSGLPVSPDTQYF. The CDR3 DNA reads as TGTGCCTGGAGTCCCCAACTGGGTAGCGGGTTGCCCGTTTCCCCAGATACGCAGTATTTT.

Details on this clonotype: The conserved closing phenylalanine or tryptophan is absent in this CDR3, likely reflecting a read error. This chain uses TRBV11-2 with TRBJ2-1; TRBD2 aligns across 12 bases. CDR3 size: 18 residues. Germline V CDR1 and CDR2: SGHAT, FQNNGV. CDR3 sequence reads: CASSFPRLAGEPYNKQFL. The CDR3 coding sequence is TGTGCCAGCAGCTTCCCTCGACTAGCGGGAGAACCCTACAATAAGCAGTTCCTC.

In regard to this clonotype: Germline is not matched at one junction end, which may reflect a read error. The V gene is TRBV6-5, the J gene TRBJ1-5, with D perhaps matching TRBD1 (6 bases). The CDR3 consists of 15 residues. Germline V gene data show CDR1 as MNHEY and CDR2 as SVGAGI. Here the CDR3 DNA reads TGTGCCTGCAGTCCAGGGGCCTCGACCAATCAGCCCCAGCATTTC. Amino acids: CACSPGASTNQPQHF.

Comments on this clonotype: The CDR3 does not end in the conserved phenylalanine or tryptophan, so this is likely a read error. This sequence joins TRBV29-1 and TRBJ2-7; 7 nucleotides agree with TRBD2. This CDR3 spans 17 amino acids. With V trimmed by 0 bases and J by 6 bases, 17 bases remained unmatched. CDR1 and CDR2 from the germline V gene are SQVTM and ANQGSEA. DNA of the CDR3: TGCAGCGTTGAAGAGTACGCGGGAGCAATAGTAAAGCGCGAGCAGTACCTC. It is translated as CSVEEYAGAIVKREQYL.

This clonotype has a single count. V is TRBV6-6 and J is TRBJ1-2, with D maybe TRBD1 (6 bases). From germline, CDR1 is MNHNY and CDR2 SVGAGI (reference sequence). This CDR3 comprises 15 residues. The CDR3 sequence is CVNSRSGAFNYGYTF. Written as DNA, the CDR3 is TGTGTCAACAGCCGATCAGGGGCCTTTAACTATGGCTACACCTTC.

In this sample, this clonotype turned up once. J is TRBJ2-7 and V is TRBV12-3 or TRBV12-4; perhaps D is TRBD1 or TRBD2 (5 bases each). This CDR3 comprises 15 residues. Trimming took 10 bases from V and 7 from J, leaving 26 bases between them. The CDR3 loop reads CATAPLGLVGDEQYF. Written as DNA, the CDR3 is TGTGCCACCGCCCCACTCGGACTGGTGGGGGATGAGCAGTACTTC.

In the case of this clonotype: A much larger clone is a single base away; this may be a read error. The chain couples TRBV30 to TRBJ1-1; D is unclear. From germline, CDR1 is GTSNPN and CDR2 SVGIG (reference sequence). Trimming left V 1 base short and J 1 base short, with 7 bases between. This CDR3 spans 13 amino acids. The DNA of the CDR3 is TGTGCCTGGAGTGCTGACGGGAACACTGAAGCTTTCTTT. This codes for CAWSADGNTEAFF.

With respect to this clonotype: One junction end does not reproduce the germline sequence, and a read error may be involved. The chain has TRBV6-1 and TRBJ1-2, with 7 bases fitting TRBD1. Germline V gene sequence: CDR1 MNHNS, CDR2 SASEGT. This CDR3 is 14 amino acids long. CDR3 in amino acids: CVSLLRGGVYGYIF. The CDR3 nucleotides are TGTGTCAGCCTCCTCAGGGGGGGAGTCTATGGCTACATCTTC.

This clonotype came up a few times. This sequence joins TRBV9 and TRBJ2-1, with TRBD1 matching 9 bases. The CDR3 sequence is 16 residues long. CDR1 SGDLS and CDR2 YYNGEE come from the germline V gene. Losses at the gene ends were 3 bases for V and 9 bases for J; bases not matched to a gene: 13. CDR3 sequence reads: CASSAHPGQGVGEQFF. In DNA form, the CDR3 reads TGTGCCAGCAGCGCCCACCCGGGACAGGGAGTGGGTGAGCAGTTCTTC.

The rearrangement joins TRBV20-1 to TRBJ1-1; perhaps TRBD1 as D (5 bases). The V end lost 0 bases, the J end lost 1 base, and 15 bases lay between the germline ends. Germline lookup yields CDR1 DFQATT and CDR2 SNEGSKA (reference sequence). CDR3 length: 16 residues. The CDR3 loop reads CSARDPGVGTNTEAFF. DNA for the CDR3: TGCAGTGCTAGAGATCCGGGGGTGGGAACGAACACTGAAGCTTTCTTT.

This clonotype was counted once. CDR3 protein: CASSEGIASNEQFF. The CDR3 nucleotides are TGTGCCAGCAGTGAAGGGATAGCGAGCAATGAGCAGTTCTTC. The gene calls are TRBV6-1 and TRBJ2-1, with a weak D call TRBD2 (5 bases). The V gene's germline CDR1 is MNHNS and CDR2 SASEGT. Trimming took 1 base from V and 6 from J, leaving 10 bases between them. The CDR3 has 14 residues.

The chain couples TRBV12-3 or TRBV12-4 to TRBJ2-7; a weak D match, TRBD1 (6 bases). The CDR3 totals 12 residues. The CDR3 reads CVSSIGGYEQYV. The CDR3 DNA reads TGTGTCAGCTCGATAGGGGGCTACGAGCAGTACGTC.

This clonotype is a singleton in its sample. The chain's CDR3 is CARSREARANVLTF. In DNA form, the CDR3 reads TGTGCCAGAAGTCGAGAAGCTAGGGCCAACGTCCTGACTTTC. The gene calls are TRBV6-5 and TRBJ2-6; D is ambiguous. The CDR3 is made up of 14 amino acids. Germline V gene sequence: CDR1 MNHEY, CDR2 SVGAGI. Between the trimmed V and J ends, which lost 9 bases and 5 bases, there was a span of 14 bases.

Points on this clonotype: No conserved phenylalanine or tryptophan is present at the end of the CDR3, so a read error is the likely explanation. The gene calls are TRBV12-3 or TRBV12-4 and TRBJ2-7; maybe TRBD1 (5 bases). The V gene lost 3 bases and the J gene lost 2 bases, with 14 bases spanning the gap. The CDR3 is 15 amino acids. CDR3 sequence reads: CASSLAGMGTYEQYY. In DNA form, the CDR3 reads TGTGCCAGCAGTTTGGCAGGGATGGGAACCTACGAGCAGTACTAC.

The rearrangement joins TRBV4-1 to TRBJ2-7; 9 bases line up with TRBD2. Germline CDR1 reads MGHRA; CDR2 reads YSYEKL. V shed 0 bases and J 7 bases; nucleotides not matched to a gene: 13. The CDR3 runs to 17 residues. This CDR3 reads CASSQDRASGVKYEQYF. The CDR3 DNA reads TGCGCCAGCAGCCAAGATAGGGCTAGCGGGGTGAAGTATGAGCAGTACTTC.

In this sample, this clonotype turned up many times. This chain connects TRBV6-2 or TRBV6-3 to TRBJ2-1, with 9 bases identical to TRBD1. The CDR3 is made up of 14 amino acids. Germline-derived CDR1 and CDR2 are MNHEY and SVGEGT. The V gene end was trimmed by 5 bases and the J gene end by 8 bases; junction bases not matched to a gene: 7. The CDR3 sequence is CASSLRTGVYEQFF. DNA of the CDR3: TGTGCCAGCAGTCTCCGGACAGGGGTCTATGAGCAGTTCTTC.

To note about this clonotype: It is likely a read error, because the conserved phenylalanine at the end of the CDR3 is missing. The rearrangement joins TRBV11-2 to TRBJ2-7; 12 bases align to TRBD2. The trim removed 5 bases at V and 3 bases at J, leaving 11 bases unmatched. CDR3 length equals 17 residues. CDR1 is SGHAT and CDR2 is FQNNGV in the germline V gene. CDR3 DNA: TGTGCCAGCAGCCAGGGACTAGCGGGTTCCCAATTCTACGAGCAGTACTCC. Translation: CASSQGLAGSQFYEQYS.

This clonotype was observed once. The missing conserved phenylalanine or tryptophan at the end of this CDR3 makes a read error likely. This chain uses TRBV10-1 with TRBJ2-5; 7 positions agree with TRBD1. J was trimmed by 5 bases and V by 6 bases; bases with no gene match: 6. CDR1 is WNHNN and CDR2 is SYGVQD in the germline V gene (reference sequence). The CDR3 totals 13 residues. The CDR3 is CASSGTVGETQYL. Written as DNA, the CDR3 is TGCGCCAGCAGCGGGACAGTGGGGGAGACCCAGTACTTA.

There are a few counts of this clonotype. The junction departs from the called germline gene at one end, perhaps through a read error. This chain links TRBV29-1 with TRBJ2-7; D might be TRBD1 (6 bases). The CDR3 contains 13 residues. Germline-derived CDR1 and CDR2 are SQVTM and ANQGSEA. This CDR3 reads CSVAQGRGYERYF. The CDR3 DNA reads as TGCAGCGTTGCCCAAGGCAGGGGATACGAGCGGTACTTC.